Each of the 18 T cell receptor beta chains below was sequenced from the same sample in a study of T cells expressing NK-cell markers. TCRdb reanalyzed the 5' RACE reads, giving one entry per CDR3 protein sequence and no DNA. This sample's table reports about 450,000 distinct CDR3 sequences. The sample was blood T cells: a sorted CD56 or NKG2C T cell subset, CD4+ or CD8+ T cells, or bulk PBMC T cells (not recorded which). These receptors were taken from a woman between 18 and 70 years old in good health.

CDR3: CASSLVGTYGKTQYF. The chain combines TRBV7-2 with TRBJ2-5; without DNA, the TCRdb call of TRBD2 cannot be checked. The V gene's germline CDR1 is SGHTA and CDR2 FQGNSA. The CDR3 is 15 residues long.

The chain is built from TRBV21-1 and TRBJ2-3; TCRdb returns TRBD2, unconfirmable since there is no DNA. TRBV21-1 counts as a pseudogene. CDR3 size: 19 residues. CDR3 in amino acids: CASSKEEGGLAGVPDTQYF.

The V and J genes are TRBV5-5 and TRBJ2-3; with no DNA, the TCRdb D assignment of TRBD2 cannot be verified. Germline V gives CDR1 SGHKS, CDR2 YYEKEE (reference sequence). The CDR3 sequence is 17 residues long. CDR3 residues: CASSSLKTSLGSDTQYF.

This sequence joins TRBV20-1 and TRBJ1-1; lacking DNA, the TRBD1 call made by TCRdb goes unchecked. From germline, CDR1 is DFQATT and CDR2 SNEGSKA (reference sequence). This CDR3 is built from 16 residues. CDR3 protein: CSARKGQPSMNTEAFF.

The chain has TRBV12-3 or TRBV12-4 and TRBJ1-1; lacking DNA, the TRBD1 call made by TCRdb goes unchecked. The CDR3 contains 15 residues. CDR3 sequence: CASSPPLGVNTEAFF.

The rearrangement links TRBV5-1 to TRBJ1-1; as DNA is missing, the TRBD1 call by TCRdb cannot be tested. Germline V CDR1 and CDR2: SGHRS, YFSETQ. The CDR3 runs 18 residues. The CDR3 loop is CASSWGSGQWGVSTEAFF.

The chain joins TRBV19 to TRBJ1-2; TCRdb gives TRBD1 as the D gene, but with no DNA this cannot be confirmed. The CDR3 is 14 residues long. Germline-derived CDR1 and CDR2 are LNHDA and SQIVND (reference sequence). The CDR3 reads CASSQGASNYGYTF.

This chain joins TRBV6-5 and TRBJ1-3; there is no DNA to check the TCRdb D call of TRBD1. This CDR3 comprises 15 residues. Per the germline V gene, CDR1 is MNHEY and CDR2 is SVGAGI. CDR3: CASSSARASGNTIYF.

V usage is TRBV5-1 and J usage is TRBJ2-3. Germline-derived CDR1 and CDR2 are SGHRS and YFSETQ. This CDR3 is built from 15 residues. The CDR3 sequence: CASSLREVSTDTQYF.

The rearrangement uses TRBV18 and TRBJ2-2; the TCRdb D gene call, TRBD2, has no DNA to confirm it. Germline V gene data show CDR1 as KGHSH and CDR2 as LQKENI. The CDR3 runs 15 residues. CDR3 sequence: CASSPYGSATGELFF.

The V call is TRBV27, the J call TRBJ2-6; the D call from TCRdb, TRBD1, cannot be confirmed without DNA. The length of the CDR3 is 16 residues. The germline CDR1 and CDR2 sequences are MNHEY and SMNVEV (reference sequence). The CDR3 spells CASSALGTAGANVLTF.

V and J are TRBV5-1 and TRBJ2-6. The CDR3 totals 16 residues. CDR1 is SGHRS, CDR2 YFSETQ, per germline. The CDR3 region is CASSPGSLSGANVLTF.

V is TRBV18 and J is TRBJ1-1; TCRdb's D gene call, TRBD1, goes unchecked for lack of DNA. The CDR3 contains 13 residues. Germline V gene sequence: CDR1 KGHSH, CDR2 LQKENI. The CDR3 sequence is CASSPWGDQAAFF.

CDR3 region: CASSLLRINTGELFF. The rearrangement uses TRBV27 and TRBJ2-2. This CDR3 spans 15 amino acids. CDR1 is MNHEY, CDR2 SMNVEV, per germline (reference sequence).

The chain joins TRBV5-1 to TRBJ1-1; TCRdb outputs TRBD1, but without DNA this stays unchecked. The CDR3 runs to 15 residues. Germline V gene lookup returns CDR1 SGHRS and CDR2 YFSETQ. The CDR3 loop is CASSARQGAGTEAFF.

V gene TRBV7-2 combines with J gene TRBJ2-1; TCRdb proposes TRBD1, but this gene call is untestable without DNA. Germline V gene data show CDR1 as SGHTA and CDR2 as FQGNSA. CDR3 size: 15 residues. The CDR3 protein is CASSAGQVKYNEQFF.

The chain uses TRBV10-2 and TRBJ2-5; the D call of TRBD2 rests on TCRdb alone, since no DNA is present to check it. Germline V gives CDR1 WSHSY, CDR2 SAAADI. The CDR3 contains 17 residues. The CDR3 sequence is CASSVLAGGMSEETQYF.

The CDR3 loop reads CSAHRGGTVPEAFF. The chain links TRBV20-1 to TRBJ1-1; there is no DNA to check the TCRdb D call of TRBD1. There are 14 residues in the CDR3. Germline values: CDR1 DFQATT, CDR2 SNEGSKA (reference sequence).